The sample holds many counts of the clone carrying this T cell receptor beta chain. Its matching antigen is unknown. This specimen belongs to a study of T cells in Graves' hyperthyroidism and ophthalmopathy. The study, taken as a whole, reports: From stable hyperthyroidism, ophthalmopathy was separated by a 13 V-J model. Blood held most thyroid clonotypes expanded above 0.001 frequency.

For the diagnoses, clinical symptoms, serum thyroxine and TRAb, thyroid ultrasound and orbital computed tomography were used. The PBMCs studied were ones that came from around 10 ml fresh peripheral blood. V lost 7 bases, J lost 8 bases, and 15 bases lay in between. The CDR3 is 14 amino acids. The TCR beta CDR3 regions underwent amplification using RNA transcripts as the source. TCR CDR3 underwent first-round RT-PCR with the HTBI primer set. TCRdb ran MiXCR on the multiplex PCR reads and lists one entry per CDR3 protein. This sample has around 480,000 distinct CDR3 sequences, with approximately 14% found just once.

This TCR derives from a young woman with Graves' hyperthyroidism. The rearrangement links TRBV12-3 or TRBV12-4 to TRBJ1-6, with D possibly being TRBD1 (5 bases). Sequenced: blood. In nucleotides, the CDR3 is TGTGCCAGCACCAAACAGGACACCTATTCACCCCTCCACTTT. Translating gives CASTKQDTYSPLHF.